The clone carrying this TCR beta chain appeared once. The data were obtained in a study of blood T cell repertoires in COVID-19. After removal of 6 bases from V and 6 bases from J, the junction contained 8 bases not matched to a gene. The germline V gene encodes CDR1 MNHNY and CDR2 SVGAGI (reference sequence). The CDR3 sequence is 14 residues long. Sequencing used immunoSEQ multiplex PCR; TCRdb keeps in-frame clones, though not all of them. This repertoire shows approximately 350,000 clones, under 95% found once; its top ten account for 2.5% to 4%. The sequence derives from a woman aged 18 to 35 who had recovered from COVID-19. Sequenced material: peripheral blood. The chain combines TRBV6-6 with TRBJ1-5; 7 positions match TRBD1. The CDR3 DNA follows: TGTGCCAGCAGCCAGGACAGGCTTGGTCAGCCCCAGCATTTT. It translates to CASSQDRLGQPQHF.